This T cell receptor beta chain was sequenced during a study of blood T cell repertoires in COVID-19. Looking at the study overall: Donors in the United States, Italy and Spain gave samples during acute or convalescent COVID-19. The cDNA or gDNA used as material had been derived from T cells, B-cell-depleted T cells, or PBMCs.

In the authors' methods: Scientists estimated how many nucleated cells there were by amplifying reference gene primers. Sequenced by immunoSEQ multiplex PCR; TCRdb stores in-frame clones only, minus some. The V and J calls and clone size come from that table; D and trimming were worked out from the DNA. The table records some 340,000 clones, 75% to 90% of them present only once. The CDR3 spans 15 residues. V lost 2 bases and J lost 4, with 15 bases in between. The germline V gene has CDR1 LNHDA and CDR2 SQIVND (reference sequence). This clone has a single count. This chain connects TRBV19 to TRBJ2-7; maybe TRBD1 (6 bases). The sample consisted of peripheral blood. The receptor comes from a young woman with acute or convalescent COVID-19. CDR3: CASSIILSGEYEQYF. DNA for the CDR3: TGTGCCAGTAGTATAATTCTGTCAGGGGAGTACGAGCAGTACTTC.